Sequencing of this T cell receptor (beta chain) was carried out in a study of blood T cells in healthy people across ages. General observations from the study: Observed TCR beta diversity showed a strong correlation with the percentage of naive T cells as measured by flow cytometry. Changes in expanded clonotypes were possibly confounded, as the CMV status of donors was unknown.

This clonotype has more than one count but fewer than ten. The target antigen is unknown. Combining a sample-barcoded 5' primer with a J-beta primer mix, a second PCR ran for roughly 7 to 11 cycles. Each cDNA molecule carried a tag from a template-switch adaptor that contained 12 random nucleotides. TCRdb ran MiXCR on the 5' RACE reads and lists one entry per CDR3 protein. The table lists about 830,000 distinct CDR3 sequences, 55% to 65% of them singletons, with about 27% in the top ten. The amount of total RNA extracted per sample was at least 6 micrograms. This TCR came from a man under 40 in good health. Sample: blood.

DNA for the CDR3: TGTGCCAGCAGTCCCGTGGGAGATACGCAGTATTTT. Its protein is CASSPVGDTQYF. V and J are TRBV12-3 or TRBV12-4 and TRBJ2-3; D is uncertain. The CDR3 contains 12 residues. Trimming shortened V by 5 bases and J by 5 bases, and 8 bases separated the two germline ends.